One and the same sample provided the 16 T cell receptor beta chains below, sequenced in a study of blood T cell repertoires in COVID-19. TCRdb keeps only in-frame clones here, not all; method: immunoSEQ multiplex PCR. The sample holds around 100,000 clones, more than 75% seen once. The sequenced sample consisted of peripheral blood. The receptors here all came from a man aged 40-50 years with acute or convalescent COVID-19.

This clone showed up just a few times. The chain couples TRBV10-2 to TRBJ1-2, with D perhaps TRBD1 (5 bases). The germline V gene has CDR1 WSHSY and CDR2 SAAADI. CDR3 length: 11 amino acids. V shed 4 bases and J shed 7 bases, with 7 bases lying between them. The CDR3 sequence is CASSVDSGYTF. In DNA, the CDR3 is TGCGCCAGCAGTGTAGACAGTGGCTACACCTTC.

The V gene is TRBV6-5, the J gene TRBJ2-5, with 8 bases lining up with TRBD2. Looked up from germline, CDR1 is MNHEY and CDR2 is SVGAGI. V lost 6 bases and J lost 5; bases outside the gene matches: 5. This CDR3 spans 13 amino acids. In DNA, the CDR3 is TGTGCCAGCAGCCCGGGAGGGCGGGAGACCCAGTACTTC. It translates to CASSPGGRETQYF.

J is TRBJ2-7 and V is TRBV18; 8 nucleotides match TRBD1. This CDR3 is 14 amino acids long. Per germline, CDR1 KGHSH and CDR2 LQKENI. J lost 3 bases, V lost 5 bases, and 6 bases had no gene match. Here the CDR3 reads CASSTGQGNYEQYF. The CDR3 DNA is TGTGCCAGCTCAACTGGACAGGGCAACTACGAGCAGTACTTC.

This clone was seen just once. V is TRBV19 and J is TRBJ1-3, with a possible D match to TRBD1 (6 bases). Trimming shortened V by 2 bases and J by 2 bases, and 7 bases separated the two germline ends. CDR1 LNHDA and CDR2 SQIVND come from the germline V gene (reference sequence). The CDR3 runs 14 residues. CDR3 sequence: CASSIQGPGNTIYF. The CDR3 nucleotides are TGTGCCAGTAGTATACAGGGGCCTGGAAACACCATATATTTT.

CDR3 sequence reads: CAWSVRRRTGELFF. In DNA form, the CDR3 reads TGTGCCTGGAGTGTCCGACGGCGGACCGGGGAGCTGTTTTTT. V is TRBV30 and J is TRBJ2-2, with unresolved D. The CDR3 loop spans 14 amino acids. Trimming removed 0 bases from V and 5 bases from J, with 10 bases in between. From germline, CDR1 is GTSNPN and CDR2 SVGIG (reference sequence).

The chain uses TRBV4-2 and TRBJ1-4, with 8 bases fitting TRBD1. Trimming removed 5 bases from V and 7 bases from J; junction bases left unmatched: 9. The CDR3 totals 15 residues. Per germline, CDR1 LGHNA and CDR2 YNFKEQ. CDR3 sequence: CASSVSRGRSEKLFF. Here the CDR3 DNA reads TGTGCCAGCAGCGTCTCCAGGGGGCGCTCTGAAAAACTGTTTTTT.

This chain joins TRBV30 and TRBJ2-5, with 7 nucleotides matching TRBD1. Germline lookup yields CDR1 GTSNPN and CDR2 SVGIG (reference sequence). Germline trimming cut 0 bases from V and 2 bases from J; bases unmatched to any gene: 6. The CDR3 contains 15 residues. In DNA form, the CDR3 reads TGTGCCTGGAGTGTGTACAGGGGATTACAAGAGACCCAGTACTTC. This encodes CAWSVYRGLQETQYF.

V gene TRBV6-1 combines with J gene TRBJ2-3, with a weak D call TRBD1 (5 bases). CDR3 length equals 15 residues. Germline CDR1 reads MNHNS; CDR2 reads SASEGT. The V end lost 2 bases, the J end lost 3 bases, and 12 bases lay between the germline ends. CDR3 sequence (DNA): TGTGCCAGCAGTGAACCTAGGGCAGGGACAGATACGCAGTATTTT. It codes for CASSEPRAGTDTQYF.

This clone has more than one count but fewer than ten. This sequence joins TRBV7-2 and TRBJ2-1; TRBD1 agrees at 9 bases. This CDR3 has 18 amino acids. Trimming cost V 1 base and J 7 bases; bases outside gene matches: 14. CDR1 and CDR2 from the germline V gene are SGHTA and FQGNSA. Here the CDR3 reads CASSLGFGGGQGRNEQFF. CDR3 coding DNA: TGTGCCAGCAGCTTAGGATTTGGCGGTGGACAGGGGAGGAATGAGCAGTTCTTC.

The CDR3 region has the DNA TGCGCCAGCAGCCGGGAAGGGAGGGGAGAGACCCAGTACTTC. Its protein product is CASSREGRGETQYF. V and J are TRBV4-3 and TRBJ2-5; 7 positions match TRBD2. Germline V gene lookup returns CDR1 LGHNA and CDR2 YSLEER. Unmatched junction bases numbered 6, after V lost 4 bases and J lost 4 bases. CDR3 length equals 14 residues.

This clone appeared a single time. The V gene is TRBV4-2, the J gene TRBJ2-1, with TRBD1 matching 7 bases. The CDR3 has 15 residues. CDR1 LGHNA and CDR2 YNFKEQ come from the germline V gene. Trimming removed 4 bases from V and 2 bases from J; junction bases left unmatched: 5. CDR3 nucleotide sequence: TGTGCCAGCAGCCCCGAGACAGGGACCTACAATGAGCAGTTCTTC. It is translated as CASSPETGTYNEQFF.

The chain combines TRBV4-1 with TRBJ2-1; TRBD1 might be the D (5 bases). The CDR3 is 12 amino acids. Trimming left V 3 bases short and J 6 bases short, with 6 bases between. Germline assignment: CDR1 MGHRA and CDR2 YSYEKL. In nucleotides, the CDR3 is TGCGCCAGCAGCCAGGGGCCCAATGAGCAGTTCTTC. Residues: CASSQGPNEQFF.

The CDR3 protein is CASSQDRFYEQYF. The CDR3 DNA reads TGTGCCAGCAGTCAGGACAGATTCTACGAGCAGTACTTC. The chain uses TRBV12-3 or TRBV12-4 and TRBJ2-7; TRBD1 might be the D (6 bases). This CDR3 is built from 13 residues. The germline V and J ends were trimmed by 5 bases and 3 bases, with 11 bases remaining between them.

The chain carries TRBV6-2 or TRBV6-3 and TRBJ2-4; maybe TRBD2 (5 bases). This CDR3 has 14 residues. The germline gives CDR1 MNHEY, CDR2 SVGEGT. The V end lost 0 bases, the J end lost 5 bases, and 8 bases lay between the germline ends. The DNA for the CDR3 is TGTGCCAGCAGTTACTCGGTGGGAGAAAACATTCAGTACTTC. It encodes CASSYSVGENIQYF.

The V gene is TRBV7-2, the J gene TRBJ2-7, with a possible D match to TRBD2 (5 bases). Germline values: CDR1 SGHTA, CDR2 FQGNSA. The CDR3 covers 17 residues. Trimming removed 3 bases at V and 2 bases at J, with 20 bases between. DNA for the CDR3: TGTGCCAGCAGCTTTGAGGGAACCTCGCGGCTTACCTACGAGCAGTACTTC. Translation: CASSFEGTSRLTYEQYF.

The CDR3 reads CASSLAAGRNTEAFF. CDR3 nucleotides: TGTGCCAGCAGCTTGGCGGCGGGTAGGAACACTGAAGCTTTCTTT. V is TRBV5-4 and J is TRBJ1-1; D remains ambiguous. Looked up from germline, CDR1 is SGHNT and CDR2 is YYREEE (reference sequence). The CDR3 loop spans 15 amino acids. Deletions cut 0 bases from V and 1 base from J, with 10 bases between.